These T cell receptor beta chains were read from a single sample in a study of shared clonotypes between healthy human individuals. The protocol was immunoSEQ multiplex PCR, while the TCRdb copy is restricted to in-frame clones and leaves out a portion. This sample has about 2.4 million clones, with under 95% found just once. Sequencing input: naive CD4+ T cells from PBMCs. The source of these receptors is a man aged 18 to 30 in good health. Some clones in this sample may be carry-over from other donors' samples. The CDR3 runs from the conserved cysteine through the conserved F or W. A D gene is named only where the DNA matches it firmly. The size entry is marked missing in some rows and otherwise reads once, few, many or a size class.

clone size	V gene	D gene	CDR3 length	J gene	CDR3 protein	CDR3 DNA
NA	TRBV5-4	TRBD2	15	TRBJ2-7	CASSPIEAGGLEQYF	TGTGCCAGCAGCCCCATAGAAGCGGGAGGGTTGGAGCAGTACTTC
NA	TRBV11-2	TRBD1	16	TRBJ1-1	CASSLVGQGWITEAFF	TGTGCCAGCAGCTTAGTGGGACAGGGGTGGATCACTGAAGCTTTCTTT
NA	TRBV7-6	NA	12	TRBJ2-1	CASSSIYNEQFF	TGTGCCAGCAGCTCCATTTACAATGAGCAGTTCTTC
NA	TRBV5-6	NA	15	TRBJ2-1	CASSNQGGTTGEQFF	TGTGCCAGCTCGAATCAGGGGGGTACGACCGGTGAGCAGTTCTTC
NA	TRBV9	TRBD1	14	TRBJ2-7	CASSVAGTGDEQYF	TGTGCCAGCAGCGTAGCAGGGACAGGGGACGAGCAGTACTTC
NA	TRBV4-1	NA	16	TRBJ1-4	CASSQMGRTTNEKLFF	TGCGCCAGCAGCCAGATGGGACGGACAACTAATGAAAAACTGTTTTTT
few	TRBV7-9	TRBD1	14	TRBJ1-4	CASSWGTGNEKLFF	TGTGCCAGCAGCTGGGGGACAGGGAATGAAAAACTGTTTTTT
once	TRBV14	NA	15	TRBJ2-1	CASSQGGFSYNEQFF	TGTGCCAGCAGCCAGGGAGGATTCTCCTACAATGAGCAGTTCTTC
NA	TRBV30	TRBD1	12	TRBJ1-5	CAWGQGNQPQHF	TGTGCCTGGGGACAGGGGAATCAGCCCCAGCATTTT
NA	TRBV10-3	NA	13	TRBJ1-1	CAIGRTPNTEAFF	TGTGCCATCGGGCGGACACCGAACACTGAAGCTTTCTTT
NA	TRBV27	NA	13	TRBJ2-7	CASSLTGDYEQYF	TGTGCCAGCAGTTTGACGGGGGACTACGAGCAGTACTTC
NA	TRBV5-1	NA	14	TRBJ2-5	CASSLQYSHETQYF	TGCGCCAGCAGCTTACAGTACTCTCACGAGACCCAGTACTTC
NA	TRBV28	TRBD2	16	TRBJ2-3	CASSLTGTSSGDTQYF	TGTGCCAGCAGTCTGACCGGGACTAGCTCAGGGGATACGCAGTATTTT
NA	TRBV2	NA	14	TRBJ2-3	CASSEDRRTDTQYF	TGTGCCAGCAGTGAAGATCGCCGCACAGATACGCAGTATTTT
NA	TRBV4-1	NA	12	TRBJ1-2	CASSHGVGGYTF	TGCGCCAGCAGCCACGGGGTAGGTGGCTACACCTTC
NA	TRBV4-1	NA	15	TRBJ2-1	CASSQEGQGRNEQFF	TGCGCCAGCAGCCAAGAGGGACAAGGGAGGAATGAGCAGTTCTTC
NA	TRBV2	NA	14	TRBJ2-7	CASSEVLVSYEQYF	TGTGCCAGCAGTGAAGTGCTAGTCTCCTACGAGCAGTACTTC
NA	TRBV5-5	TRBD1	14	TRBJ2-7	CASSSYRGSGEQYF	TGTGCCAGCAGCTCCTACAGGGGCTCGGGGGAGCAGTACTTC
NA	TRBV18	TRBD1	15	TRBJ1-5	CASSQDRVGNQPQHF	TGTGCCAGCTCCCAAGACAGGGTAGGCAATCAGCCCCAGCATTTT
NA	TRBV7-3	TRBD1	17	TRBJ1-1	CASSLLPGQPADTEAFF	TGTGCCAGCAGCTTATTACCGGGACAGCCCGCGGACACTGAAGCTTTCTTT
NA	TRBV28	TRBD2	14	TRBJ2-1	CASSRPGGSREQFF	TGTGCCAGCAGCCGACCGGGCGGGAGTAGAGAGCAGTTCTTC
NA	TRBV2	TRBD1	15	TRBJ1-4	CASSEGGQDDEKLFF	TGTGCCAGCAGTGAAGGAGGACAGGATGATGAAAAACTGTTTTTT
NA	TRBV11-2	TRBD2	15	TRBJ2-7	CASSLSAGVLGEQYF	TGTGCCAGCAGCTTAAGCGCGGGAGTTTTGGGCGAGCAGTACTTC
NA	TRBV28	TRBD1	14	TRBJ1-5	CASSSQGEVQPQHF	TGTGCCAGCAGTTCCCAGGGGGAAGTGCAGCCCCAGCATTTT
NA	TRBV6-5	NA	16	TRBJ2-1	CASSYSGLNHYNEQFF	TGTGCCAGCAGTTACTCGGGACTCAACCACTACAATGAGCAGTTCTTC
NA	TRBV18	NA	16	TRBJ2-5	CASSPPRTGDQETQYF	TGTGCCAGCTCTCCCCCCCGAACAGGTGATCAAGAGACCCAGTACTTC
NA	TRBV14	TRBD2	17	TRBJ2-7	CASSQFRGGSGSYEQYF	TGTGCCAGCAGCCAATTTCGAGGCGGGAGTGGGTCCTACGAGCAGTACTTC